The present T cell receptor (beta chain) was sequenced within a study of blood T cell repertoires in COVID-19. Study processing details: For nucleated cells, counts were estimated from reference gene primer amplification. TCRdb's table, derived via immunoSEQ multiplex PCR, lists solely in-frame clones and lacks some. V and J calls and clone size are given by that table; D and trimming were obtained from the DNA. The profile shows about 350,000 clones, roughly nine tenths of them singletons. It was during active infection that Seattle patients were enrolled and then longitudinally followed. This TCR was sampled from a woman aged 55-69 years with COVID-19, enrolled during active disease. The source material was peripheral blood.

CDR3: CASSLLRTATEAFF. CDR3 nucleotide sequence: TGTGCCAGCAGTTTACTAAGGACAGCCACTGAAGCTTTCTTT. The rearrangement joins TRBV27 to TRBJ1-1, with TRBD1 as a possible D gene (6 bases). The V gene lost 2 bases and the J gene lost 4 bases, with 11 bases spanning the gap. Germline values: CDR1 MNHEY, CDR2 SMNVEV (reference sequence). The CDR3 is 14 residues long.